The rows below give T cell receptor beta chains drawn from one sample of a study of blood T cells in healthy people across ages. Each CDR3 protein is one row after TCRdb ran MiXCR on the 5' RACE reads. The table shows over 700,000 distinct CDR3 sequences, with 20% to 25% occurring only once. These same data were also listed under a study on T cells of mothers and their children.

The sample comprised blood. Receptors originate from a boy aged 5-17 years in good health. Each CDR3 is given with its conserved first and last residue. A D gene is named only where the DNA matches it firmly. For some rows the clone size is stated as once, few or many, or as a class when expanded; others skip it.

abundance: few
v_gene: TRBV20-1
j_gene: TRBJ2-7
d_gene: TRBD1
CDR3aa: CSAGRDRNYEQYF
CDR3nt: TGCAGTGCTGGAAGGGACAGAAACTACGAGCAGTACTTC

abundance: few
v_gene: TRBV4-1
j_gene: TRBJ1-2
d_gene: -
CDR3aa: CASSQEARGFNYGYTF
CDR3nt: TGCGCCAGCAGCCAAGAAGCTCGTGGTTTTAACTATGGCTACACCTTC

abundance: once
v_gene: TRBV12-3/TRBV12-4
j_gene: TRBJ2-1
d_gene: TRBD1
CDR3aa: CASSFEDRGRNEQFF
CDR3nt: TGTGCCAGCAGCTTCGAGGACAGGGGGCGCAATGAGCAGTTCTTC

abundance: few
v_gene: TRBV27
j_gene: TRBJ2-5
d_gene: -
CDR3aa: CASSLSAGSEETQYF
CDR3nt: TGTGCCAGCAGTTTATCCGCAGGGTCGGAAGAGACCCAGTACTTC

abundance: -
v_gene: TRBV9
j_gene: TRBJ2-7
d_gene: -
CDR3aa: CASSARPGVSGQYF
CDR3nt: TGTGCCAGCAGCGCCCGACCGGGGGTCTCCGGGCAGTACTTC

abundance: few
v_gene: TRBV6-6
j_gene: TRBJ2-1
d_gene: TRBD2
CDR3aa: CASSYALAGYNEQFF
CDR3nt: TGTGCCAGCAGTTACGCACTAGCGGGCTACAATGAGCAGTTCTTC

abundance: -
v_gene: TRBV7-9
j_gene: TRBJ2-1
d_gene: -
CDR3aa: CASSLGGTQYNEQFF
CDR3nt: TGTGCCAGCAGCTTAGGCGGGACACAGTACAATGAGCAGTTCTTC

abundance: -
v_gene: TRBV5-1
j_gene: TRBJ2-1
d_gene: -
CDR3aa: CASSLLPTNNEQFF
CDR3nt: TGCGCCAGCAGCTTGCTCCCAACAAACAATGAGCAGTTCTTC

abundance: few
v_gene: TRBV12-3/TRBV12-4
j_gene: TRBJ2-7
d_gene: TRBD1
CDR3aa: CASRSQGSAYEQYF
CDR3nt: TGTGCCAGCAGGTCACAGGGGAGCGCGTACGAGCAGTACTTC

abundance: -
v_gene: TRBV9
j_gene: TRBJ2-7
d_gene: -
CDR3aa: CASSASLAGYEQYF
CDR3nt: TGTGCCAGCAGCGCCTCGTTGGCAGGCTACGAGCAGTACTTC

abundance: -
v_gene: TRBV18
j_gene: TRBJ2-7
d_gene: TRBD1
CDR3aa: CASSPAQGVAYEQYF
CDR3nt: TGTGCCAGCTCACCCGCGCAGGGGGTAGCCTACGAGCAGTACTTC

abundance: -
v_gene: TRBV6-5
j_gene: TRBJ2-2
d_gene: -
CDR3aa: CASLSGRSNTGELFF
CDR3nt: TGTGCCAGTTTATCCGGGAGATCGAACACCGGGGAGCTGTTTTTT

abundance: -
v_gene: TRBV29-1
j_gene: TRBJ1-1
d_gene: -
CDR3aa: CSVSGGYTEAFF
CDR3nt: TGCAGCGTTTCGGGAGGCTACACTGAAGCTTTCTTT

abundance: once
v_gene: TRBV20-1
j_gene: TRBJ2-1
d_gene: -
CDR3aa: CSARVLTDADVEQFF
CDR3nt: TGCAGTGCTAGGGTACTCACGGATGCGGACGTTGAGCAGTTCTTC

abundance: -
v_gene: TRBV28
j_gene: TRBJ2-3
d_gene: -
CDR3aa: CASRPPGSTDTQYF
CDR3nt: TGTGCCAGCAGGCCACCTGGGAGCACAGATACGCAGTATTTT

abundance: -
v_gene: TRBV9
j_gene: TRBJ1-2
d_gene: TRBD1
CDR3aa: CASSVAGQAIYGYTF
CDR3nt: TGTGCCAGCAGCGTAGCTGGACAGGCCATCTATGGCTACACCTTC

abundance: -
v_gene: TRBV6-2/TRBV6-3
j_gene: TRBJ1-4
d_gene: TRBD1
CDR3aa: CASSNGAGGDEKLFF
CDR3nt: TGTGCCAGCAGCAACGGCGCAGGGGGAGACGAAAAACTGTTTTTT

abundance: few
v_gene: TRBV20-1
j_gene: TRBJ2-5
d_gene: -
CDR3aa: CSARGGTQETQYF
CDR3nt: TGCAGTGCTAGGGGGGGGACACAAGAGACCCAGTACTTC

abundance: -
v_gene: TRBV9
j_gene: TRBJ2-5
d_gene: -
CDR3aa: CASSASGTSETQYF
CDR3nt: TGTGCCAGCAGCGCTTCCGGGACTTCGGAGACCCAGTACTTC

abundance: few
v_gene: TRBV6-5
j_gene: TRBJ1-4
d_gene: -
CDR3aa: CASSYSVLTGGTNEKLFF
CDR3nt: TGTGCCAGCAGTTACTCAGTTTTGACAGGCGGGACTAATGAAAAACTGTTTTTT

abundance: few
v_gene: TRBV4-1
j_gene: TRBJ2-7
d_gene: TRBD2
CDR3aa: CASSPIAGLAGVSGEQYF
CDR3nt: TGCGCCAGCAGCCCCATCGCGGGGCTAGCGGGAGTCTCGGGCGAGCAGTACTTC

abundance: few
v_gene: TRBV28
j_gene: TRBJ2-1
d_gene: TRBD2
CDR3aa: CASSYAAGGSYNEQFF
CDR3nt: TGTGCCAGCAGTTATGCGGCGGGAGGTTCCTACAATGAGCAGTTCTTC

abundance: -
v_gene: TRBV12-3/TRBV12-4
j_gene: TRBJ2-7
d_gene: -
CDR3aa: CASSFGIGASYEQYF
CDR3nt: TGTGCCAGCAGTTTCGGAATCGGGGCCTCCTACGAGCAGTACTTC

abundance: few
v_gene: TRBV20-1
j_gene: TRBJ2-7
d_gene: TRBD2
CDR3aa: CSAFLTSGRRDEQYF
CDR3nt: TGCAGTGCTTTTCTGACTAGCGGGAGAAGGGACGAGCAGTACTTC

abundance: few
v_gene: TRBV12-3/TRBV12-4
j_gene: TRBJ1-5
d_gene: -
CDR3aa: CASSLIGWGQPQHF
CDR3nt: TGTGCCAGCAGTTTAATCGGGTGGGGTCAGCCCCAGCATTTT

abundance: -
v_gene: TRBV11-3
j_gene: TRBJ2-3
d_gene: -
CDR3aa: CASSLDGTKEGTQYF
CDR3nt: TGTGCCAGCAGCCTGGACGGGACAAAGGAGGGTACGCAGTATTTT

abundance: -
v_gene: TRBV12-3/TRBV12-4
j_gene: TRBJ2-5
d_gene: -
CDR3aa: CASSAVMDKGETQYF
CDR3nt: TGTGCCAGCAGCGCGGTGATGGATAAGGGAGAGACCCAGTACTTC

abundance: -
v_gene: TRBV7-9
j_gene: TRBJ2-1
d_gene: -
CDR3aa: CASSSPFIQGRGNEQFF
CDR3nt: TGTGCCAGCAGCTCCCCGTTCATACAGGGCAGGGGTAATGAGCAGTTCTTC

abundance: few
v_gene: TRBV5-5
j_gene: TRBJ1-2
d_gene: -
CDR3aa: CASSSTSNYGYTF
CDR3nt: TGTGCCAGCAGCTCTACCTCTAACTATGGCTACACCTTC

abundance: -
v_gene: TRBV7-9
j_gene: TRBJ1-2
d_gene: -
CDR3aa: CASSKDISYGYTF
CDR3nt: TGCGCCAGCAGTAAGGACATCTCCTATGGCTACACCTTC

abundance: -
v_gene: TRBV9
j_gene: TRBJ2-1
d_gene: -
CDR3aa: CASSPRTSSYNEQFF
CDR3nt: TGTGCCAGCAGCCCGCGGACAAGCTCCTACAATGAGCAGTTCTTC

abundance: -
v_gene: TRBV20-1
j_gene: TRBJ2-5
d_gene: TRBD1
CDR3aa: CSARDATGFETQYF
CDR3nt: TGCAGTGCTAGAGACGCGACAGGGTTTGAGACCCAGTACTTC

abundance: few
v_gene: TRBV29-1
j_gene: TRBJ2-7
d_gene: -
CDR3aa: CSVVHPETYEQYF
CDR3nt: TGCAGCGTTGTTCACCCAGAAACCTACGAGCAGTACTTC

abundance: few
v_gene: TRBV28
j_gene: TRBJ2-1
d_gene: -
CDR3aa: CASRPGPPATEQFF
CDR3nt: TGTGCCAGCAGACCGGGACCCCCGGCTACGGAGCAGTTCTTC

abundance: -
v_gene: TRBV24-1
j_gene: TRBJ1-5
d_gene: TRBD1
CDR3aa: CATVQGEGQPQHF
CDR3nt: TGTGCCACCGTTCAGGGGGAAGGTCAGCCCCAGCATTTT

abundance: -
v_gene: TRBV12-3/TRBV12-4
j_gene: TRBJ2-7
d_gene: -
CDR3aa: CASSLQGFRYEQYF
CDR3nt: TGTGCCAGCAGTTTACAGGGTTTCAGATACGAGCAGTACTTC

abundance: -
v_gene: TRBV28
j_gene: TRBJ2-7
d_gene: -
CDR3aa: CASRSDEQYF
CDR3nt: TGTGCCAGCAGAAGCGACGAGCAGTACTTC

abundance: -
v_gene: TRBV4-1
j_gene: TRBJ2-3
d_gene: -
CDR3aa: CASSQVGETDTQYF
CDR3nt: TGCGCCAGCAGCCAAGTTGGGGAAACAGATACGCAGTATTTT

abundance: -
v_gene: TRBV12-3/TRBV12-4
j_gene: TRBJ1-5
d_gene: -
CDR3aa: CASSETDQPQHF
CDR3nt: TGTGCCAGCAGTGAAACCGATCAGCCCCAGCATTTT

abundance: few
v_gene: TRBV24-1
j_gene: TRBJ1-2
d_gene: TRBD1
CDR3aa: CATSDPAQGGAGYTF
CDR3nt: TGTGCCACCAGTGACCCCGCTCAGGGGGGCGCGGGCTACACCTTC

abundance: once
v_gene: TRBV5-1
j_gene: TRBJ2-5
d_gene: -
CDR3aa: CASSLDPGAVETQYF
CDR3nt: TGCGCCAGCAGCTTGGATCCCGGGGCGGTAGAGACCCAGTACTTC

abundance: -
v_gene: TRBV7-9
j_gene: TRBJ2-1
d_gene: TRBD1
CDR3aa: CASSFPGTALNEQFF
CDR3nt: TGTGCCAGCAGCTTTCCAGGGACAGCACTCAATGAGCAGTTCTTC

abundance: -
v_gene: TRBV11-2
j_gene: TRBJ2-5
d_gene: TRBD1
CDR3aa: CASSATGAQYF
CDR3nt: TGTGCCAGCAGCGCGACAGGGGCCCAGTACTTC